One and the same sample provided the 16 T cell receptor beta chains below, sequenced in a study of T cell responses to AZD1222 COVID-19 vaccine. Sequencing was performed with immunoSEQ multiplex PCR; in TCRdb, only in-frame clones are kept and a portion is missing. The sample holds fewer than 130,000 clones, more than 85% seen once. The sample consisted of peripheral blood, taken on day 0 of AZD1222 vaccination. The receptors shown here come from an adult in good health.

This clone was picked up one time. The chain combines TRBV18 with TRBJ2-7; the match to TRBD1 covers 8 bases. With 0 bases clipped from V and 5 bases from J, the junction kept 3 bases outside the gene matches. The CDR3 covers 14 residues. CDR1 is KGHSH and CDR2 is LQKENI in the germline V gene. The CDR3, as DNA: TGTGCCAGCTCACCACCGGGGACAGGCCACGAGCAGTACTTC. Translation gives CASSPPGTGHEQYF.

The V and J genes are TRBV28 and TRBJ2-3; TRBD2 aligns across 12 bases. The germline gives CDR1 MDHEN, CDR2 SYDVKM. The CDR3 is 17 amino acids. V lost 2 bases and J lost 4; bases outside the gene matches: 7. The CDR3 DNA sequence: TGTGCCAGCAGTTTACAGACTAGCGGGAGTCGATCAGATACGCAGTATTTT. It specifies CASSLQTSGSRSDTQYF.

J is TRBJ2-1 and V is TRBV6-6; D is undetermined. The V and J ends lost 5 bases and 8 bases respectively, with 10 bases between them. This CDR3 region has 12 residues. The V gene's germline CDR1 is MNHNY and CDR2 SVGAGI (reference sequence). The CDR3 region has the DNA TGTGCCAGCAGTGGCGCTGGGGATGAGCAGTTCTTC. Protein sequence: CASSGAGDEQFF.

The chain carries TRBV13 and TRBJ1-2; 8 bases match TRBD1. Germline V CDR1 and CDR2: PRHDT, FYEKMQ (reference sequence). The CDR3 runs to 15 residues. V dropped 3 bases and J dropped 2; count of bases not matched to a gene: 5. The DNA for the CDR3 is TGTGCCAGCAGCTTCCGGGACAGGATAAACTATGGCTACACCTTC. Encoded protein: CASSFRDRINYGYTF.

The chain couples TRBV15 to TRBJ2-3; D is unclear. CDR1 is LNHNV and CDR2 is YYDKDF in the germline V gene (reference sequence). This CDR3 contains 13 residues. V lost 3 bases to trimming and J lost 2 bases, with 6 bases between them. CDR3 bases: TGTGCCACCAGCAGGGATACCACAGATACGCAGTATTTT. This sequence encodes CATSRDTTDTQYF.

The V and J genes are TRBV3-1 (or the pseudogene TRBV3-2) and TRBJ1-5; 10 positions agree with TRBD1. Germline V gives CDR1 LGHDT, CDR2 YNNKEL (reference sequence). V was clipped by 3 bases and J by 5 bases; unmatched bases: 7. This CDR3 region has 16 residues. CDR3: CASSHLGQGEDQPQHF. The CDR3 nucleotides read TGTGCCAGCAGCCACCTAGGACAGGGGGAGGATCAGCCCCAGCATTTT.

The rearrangement uses TRBV27 and TRBJ2-7; D is uncertain. CDR1 and CDR2 (germline): MNHEY, SMNVEV (reference sequence). This CDR3 has 13 residues. V dropped 5 bases and J dropped 5 bases, with 13 bases sitting between them. The CDR3, as DNA: TGTGCCAGCAGTCAAGGCCCTATCCACGAGCAGTACTTC. It is translated as CASSQGPIHEQYF.

CDR3 residues: CASSFGTGGTGELFF. CDR3 nucleotide sequence: TGTGCCAGCAGCTTTGGGACGGGGGGCACCGGGGAGCTGTTTTTT. J is TRBJ2-2 and V is TRBV9, with TRBD2 matching over 7 bases. Germline V gene sequence: CDR1 SGDLS, CDR2 YYNGEE. This CDR3 region has 15 residues. V trimming: 4 bases; J trimming: 4 bases; junction bases outside the gene matches: 7.

The J gene is TRBJ2-7, the V gene TRBV29-1; 11 bases align to TRBD1. The V and J ends lost 4 bases and 7 bases, in that order; junction bases with no gene match: 6. CDR1 SQVTM and CDR2 ANQGSEA come from the germline V gene. This CDR3 is built from 13 residues. CDR3 in amino acids: CSVAGQGAREQYF. Here the CDR3 DNA reads TGCAGCGTTGCCGGACAGGGGGCGAGGGAGCAGTACTTC.

This chain links TRBV2 with TRBJ1-3; D remains unclear. CDR3 length equals 15 residues. The V end lost 9 bases, the J end lost 0 bases, and 15 bases lay between the germline ends. CDR1 and CDR2 from the germline V gene are SNHLY and FYNNEI. The CDR3 sequence: CARNSGRSSGNTIYF. The CDR3 nucleotides read TGTGCCAGAAACTCCGGACGGAGCTCTGGAAACACCATATATTTT.

This clone has just one count. The gene calls are TRBV19 and TRBJ1-5; possible D gene TRBD1, 6 bases. Germline CDR1 LNHDA, CDR2 SQIVND (reference sequence). The germline V and J ends were trimmed by 3 bases and 11 bases, with 14 bases remaining between them. The CDR3 is made up of 13 amino acids. CDR3 bases: TGTGCCAGTAGTATGACAGGATCTCCAGCCCAGCATTTT. Its protein is CASSMTGSPAQHF.

This clone was seen only once. CDR3 bases: TGTGCCAGTAGTAGGACAGCGTCCACAGATACGCAGTATTTT. It translates to CASSRTASTDTQYF. The chain carries TRBV19 and TRBJ2-3; a weak D match, TRBD1 (6 bases). Germline lookup yields CDR1 LNHDA and CDR2 SQIVND (reference sequence). Trimming removed 4 bases from V and 2 bases from J, with 10 bases in between. The CDR3 consists of 14 residues. Variable domain in full (rest from reference TRBV19 and TRBJ2-3): DGGITQSPKYLFRKEGQNVTLSCEQNLNHDAMYWYRQDPGQGLRLIYYSQIVNDFQKGDIAEGYSVSREKKESFPLTVTSAQKNPTAFYLCASSRTASTDTQYFGPGTRLTVL.

This rearrangement joins TRBV4-3 to TRBJ1-2; TRBD1 aligns across 7 bases. The CDR3 has 13 amino acids. Looked up from germline, CDR1 is LGHNA and CDR2 is YSLEER. The junction had 4 bases not matched to a gene; V was cut back by 2 bases and J by 7 bases. The CDR3 sequence: CASSQRGQGGYTF. The CDR3, as DNA: TGCGCCAGCAGCCAAAGGGGGCAGGGTGGCTACACCTTC.

This chain links TRBV12-3 or TRBV12-4 with TRBJ1-1; D gene uncertain. The CDR3 sequence is 11 residues long. V was pared by 8 bases and J by 4 bases, with 8 bases between. The CDR3: CASSEGTEAFF. The CDR3 DNA is TGTGCCAGCTCGGAGGGCACTGAAGCTTTCTTT.

The chain links TRBV18 to TRBJ1-6; 8 positions match TRBD1. Germline V gives CDR1 KGHSH, CDR2 LQKENI. J lost 7 bases, V lost 3 bases, and 5 bases had no gene match. The length of the CDR3 is 15 residues. CDR3 amino acids: CASSPGQGANSPLHF. CDR3 nucleotide sequence: TGTGCCAGCTCACCCGGACAGGGAGCAAATTCACCCCTCCACTTT.

The genes are TRBV25-1 and TRBJ1-1; no definite D call. Germline V gene data show CDR1 as MGHDK and CDR2 as SYGVNS. This CDR3 contains 15 residues. V shed 1 base and J shed 1 base, with 10 bases lying between them. CDR3 in DNA: TGTGCCAGCAGTGAATTTAGGGCGGCGAACACTGAAGCTTTCTTT. Protein sequence: CASSEFRAANTEAFF.